These 25 T cell receptor beta chains came from one sample sequenced in a study of cytomegalovirus exposure and HLA in healthy donors. The assay was immunoSEQ multiplex PCR, and TCRdb's table has in-frame clones only and misses some. This sample carries 100,000 to 150,000 clones, about 96% of them seen once, and the ten largest clones take around 1.7%. Sequencing was carried out using PBMCs. All receptors derive from a man younger than 35 in good health and CMV-seronegative.

The chain carries TRBV25-1 and TRBJ2-1, with TRBD2 identical over 7 bases. V trimming: 0 bases; J trimming: 3 bases; junction bases outside the gene matches: 5. Germline V gene lookup returns CDR1 MGHDK and CDR2 SYGVNS. The CDR3 runs to 16 residues. The chain's CDR3 is CASSEYASGDYNEQFF. The CDR3 nucleotides read TGTGCCAGCAGTGAATACGCTAGCGGCGACTACAATGAGCAGTTCTTC.

The chain has TRBV27 and TRBJ2-2, with 8 bases that match TRBD2. The CDR3 runs to 17 residues. In germline, CDR1 is MNHEY, CDR2 SMNVEV (reference sequence). V dropped 3 bases and J dropped 7; count of bases not matched to a gene: 13. The CDR3, as DNA: TGTGCCAGCAGTTTGGTCCCGGGGACTAGTCTTGTCGGGGAGCTGTTTTTT. This encodes CASSLVPGTSLVGELFF.

The chain combines TRBV15 with TRBJ2-1; 12 bases align to TRBD2. Germline V CDR1 and CDR2: LNHNV, YYDKDF (reference sequence). Trimming cost V 4 bases and J 8 bases; bases outside gene matches: 6. The CDR3 loop spans 15 amino acids. The CDR3 DNA follows: TGTGCCACCAGCATGCGACTAGCGGGAGTCTATGAGCAGTTCTTC. Residues: CATSMRLAGVYEQFF. The full variable domain, its missing parts supplied by reference TRBV15 and TRBJ2-1, is DAMVIQNPRYQVTQFGKPVTLSCSQTLNHNVMYWYQQKSSQAPKLLFHYYDKDFNNEADTPDNFQSRRPNTSFCFLDIRSPGLGDTAMYLCATSMRLAGVYEQFFGPGTRLTVL.

The chain combines TRBV19 with TRBJ2-2; TRBD2 matches 8 bases. V lost 3 bases, J lost 6 bases, and 15 bases stayed unmatched. The CDR3 runs 18 residues. From germline, CDR1 is LNHDA and CDR2 SQIVND (reference sequence). CDR3 bases: TGTGCCAGTAGTATGACTAGCGAGACGAAATCCAGGGCCGGGGAGCTGTTTTTT. Translated, it gives CASSMTSETKSRAGELFF.

The rearrangement uses TRBV4-1 and TRBJ2-7, with 7 nucleotides matching TRBD2. Germline CDR1 reads MGHRA; CDR2 reads YSYEKL. There are 14 residues in the CDR3. V shed 0 bases and J 2 bases; nucleotides not matched to a gene: 1. The CDR3 reads CASSQDAGAYEQYF. The CDR3 bases are TGCGCCAGCAGCCAAGATGCGGGGGCCTACGAGCAGTACTTC.

This clone occurred once. The chain uses TRBV6-5 and TRBJ2-1; D is undetermined. V was pared by 6 bases and J by 4 bases, with 10 bases between. Germline lookup yields CDR1 MNHEY and CDR2 SVGAGI. CDR3 length: 13 residues. The CDR3 reads CASSRQNYNEQFF. DNA for the CDR3: TGTGCCAGCAGCCGTCAGAATTACAATGAGCAGTTCTTC.

This chain uses TRBV18 with TRBJ2-5; a weak D match, TRBD1 (6 bases). This CDR3 is built from 13 residues. The V end lost 4 bases, the J end lost 3 bases, and 9 bases lay between the germline ends. Germline V gene data show CDR1 as KGHSH and CDR2 as LQKENI. The CDR3 here is CASSRTVKETQYF. CDR3 nucleotides: TGTGCCAGCTCACGGACAGTGAAAGAGACCCAGTACTTC.

The chain links TRBV29-1 to TRBJ1-4, with D unresolved. The CDR3 has 13 amino acids. Germline values: CDR1 SQVTM, CDR2 ANQGSEA. The ends were cut back, 3 bases at V and 8 bases at J, with 13 bases in the middle. CDR3 amino acids: CSVDRREGEKLFF. The CDR3 coding sequence is TGCAGCGTTGACAGGAGGGAGGGCGAAAAACTGTTTTTT.

The CDR3 sequence is CASPPRGLAGGVEQFF. The DNA for the CDR3 is TGTGCCAGCCCCCCCCGGGGTCTAGCGGGAGGGGTTGAGCAGTTCTTC. The chain has TRBV28 and TRBJ2-1; 12 positions match TRBD2. Per germline, CDR1 MDHEN and CDR2 SYDVKM. V shed 8 bases and J 9 bases; nucleotides not matched to a gene: 14. This CDR3 region has 16 residues. Using reference TRBV28 and TRBJ2-1 for the parts outside the CDR3, the full variable domain is DVKVTQSSRYLVKRTGEKVFLECVQDMDHENMFWYRQDPGLGLRLIYFSYDVKMKEKGDIPEGYSVSREKKERFSLILESASTNQTSMYLCASPPRGLAGGVEQFFGPGTRLTVL.

This clone was observed a single time. This rearrangement joins TRBV6-5 to TRBJ1-5; D is perhaps TRBD1 (5 bases). Trimming left V 2 bases short and J 6 bases short, with 8 bases between. Germline lookup yields CDR1 MNHEY and CDR2 SVGAGI. This CDR3 is built from 13 residues. CDR3: CASSYHGGQPQHF. The CDR3 DNA reads as TGTGCCAGCAGTTACCACGGGGGTCAGCCCCAGCATTTT.

V gene TRBV30 combines with J gene TRBJ2-5, with 11 bases fitting TRBD1. TRBJ2-7 matches the DNA end more closely, so the J call is doubtful. Germline V gene lookup returns CDR1 GTSNPN and CDR2 SVGIG (reference sequence). The CDR3 has 12 amino acids. CDR3 coding DNA: TGTGCCCGGGGGACAGGGGGCTACGAGCAGTACTTC. As protein: CARGTGGYEQYF.

The chain has TRBV6-6 and TRBJ1-5; D is possibly TRBD1 (5 bases). CDR1 is MNHNY, CDR2 SVGAGI, per germline (reference sequence). The V end lost 7 bases, the J end lost 5 bases, and 9 bases lay between the germline ends. This CDR3 is built from 12 residues. In nucleotides, the CDR3 is TGTGCCAGCACAGGGTGGGATCAGCCCCAGCATTTT. This codes for CASTGWDQPQHF.

This chain uses TRBV19 with TRBJ1-2; D perhaps matches TRBD1 (5 bases). Germline V gene sequence: CDR1 LNHDA, CDR2 SQIVND (reference sequence). This CDR3 is 13 amino acids long. Trimming shortened V by 8 bases and J by 1 base, and 11 bases separated the two germline ends. Here the CDR3 DNA reads TGTGCCAGTGCGGACATCCATAACTATGGCTACACCTTC. It is translated as CASADIHNYGYTF.

In DNA form, the CDR3 reads TGTGCCAGCACCACATTGCCCCCAGATACGCAGTATTTT. It encodes CASTTLPPDTQYF. V usage is TRBV6-5 and J usage is TRBJ2-3; D not resolved. Trimming took off 7 bases at V and 4 bases at J, with 12 bases between the two ends. This CDR3 spans 13 amino acids. Germline V gene lookup returns CDR1 MNHEY and CDR2 SVGAGI.

The gene calls are TRBV4-2 and TRBJ2-1; TRBD2 aligns across 8 bases. This CDR3 comprises 14 residues. The V gene's germline CDR1 is LGHNA and CDR2 YNFKEQ. Germline trimming cut 3 bases from V and 9 bases from J; bases unmatched to any gene: 7. CDR3 bases: TGTGCCAGCAGCCAGGACCGTACTAGCGGTGAGCAGTTCTTC. Residues: CASSQDRTSGEQFF.

This clone was seen just once. This sequence joins TRBV12-5 and TRBJ1-2; 9 bases line up with TRBD1. After removal of 6 bases from V and 6 bases from J, the junction contained 2 bases not matched to a gene. CDR1 is LGHNT, CDR2 FRNRAP, per germline. The CDR3 is 12 amino acids. The CDR3 DNA follows: TGTGCTAGTGGGACAGGGGGAAATGGCTACACCTTC. Protein: CASGTGGNGYTF.

The V and J genes are TRBV27 and TRBJ1-5; 9 bases map to TRBD1. This CDR3 contains 15 residues. Germline values: CDR1 MNHEY, CDR2 SMNVEV (reference sequence). The V gene end was trimmed by 2 bases and the J gene end by 3 bases; junction bases not matched to a gene: 2. The DNA of the CDR3 is TGTGCCAGCAGTTTAGGGACAGGGACCAATCAGCCCCAGCATTTT. Translation: CASSLGTGTNQPQHF.

In this sample, this clone turned up once. The chain employs TRBV28 and TRBJ1-3, with 9 bases that match TRBD1. This CDR3 spans 16 amino acids. The junction had 13 bases not matched to a gene; V was cut back by 11 bases and J by 2 bases. Germline CDR1 MDHEN, CDR2 SYDVKM. The CDR3 region is CAGLGTGNLTGNTIYF. In DNA, the CDR3 is TGTGCCGGCCTCGGGACAGGGAATCTGACTGGAAACACCATATATTTT.

The rearrangement joins TRBV29-1 to TRBJ2-7, with 13 bases fitting TRBD2. Per the germline V gene, CDR1 is SQVTM and CDR2 is ANQGSEA. This CDR3 comprises 16 residues. V dropped 1 base and J dropped 2; count of bases not matched to a gene: 5. The CDR3 loop is CSVEGVTSGRAYEQYF. CDR3 nucleotide sequence: TGCAGCGTTGAAGGCGTCACTAGCGGGAGGGCCTACGAGCAGTACTTC.

A remark on this clone: This sample includes further DNA sequences coding for the same CDR3. The genes are TRBV9 and TRBJ1-1; no reliable D call. Looked up from germline, CDR1 is SGDLS and CDR2 is YYNGEE. V lost 0 bases to trimming and J lost 0 bases, with 3 bases between them. The CDR3 sequence is 13 residues long. The CDR3 DNA follows: TGTGCCAGCAGCGTAGCGGTGAACACTGAAGCTTTCTTT. As protein: CASSVAVNTEAFF. Together with reference TRBV9 and TRBJ1-1, the CDR3 gives the full variable domain: DSGVTQTPKHLITATGQRVTLRCSPRSGDLSVYWYQQSLDQGLQFLIQYYNGEERAKGNILERFSAQQFPDLHSELNLSSLELGDSALYFCASSVAVNTEAFFGQGTRLTVV.

The chain joins TRBV2 to TRBJ1-1, with D hard to call. Germline loops: CDR1 SNHLY, CDR2 FYNNEI. The germline V and J ends were trimmed by 0 bases and 3 bases, with 11 bases remaining between them. The CDR3 loop spans 15 amino acids. The CDR3 nucleotides read TGTGCCAGCAGTGAAGCCAGTGAACCCCACACTGAAGCTTTCTTT. Translation: CASSEASEPHTEAFF. Looking up the rest from reference TRBV2 and TRBJ1-1 gives the full variable domain: EPEVTQTPSHQVTQMGQEVILRCVPISNHLYFYWYRQILGQKVEFLVSFYNNEISEKSEIFDDQFSVERPDGSNFTLKIRSTKLEDSAMYFCASSEASEPHTEAFFGQGTRLTVV.

In regard to this clone: The sample carries other DNA sequences with the same CDR3. The chain recombines TRBV19 with TRBJ1-2; TRBD1 matches 7 bases. Germline CDR1 and CDR2: LNHDA and SQIVND (reference sequence). CDR3 size: 12 residues. Trimming at V came to 4 bases and at J to 5 bases, leaving 1 base not matched to a gene. The CDR3 region is CASSRQGYGYTF. The CDR3 DNA reads as TGTGCCAGTAGTAGACAGGGATATGGCTACACCTTC.

This clone was found once. This sequence joins TRBV5-6 and TRBJ2-7, with D possibly matching TRBD2 (5 bases). This CDR3 has 12 residues. V lost 0 bases and J 6 bases, leaving 7 bases between the germline ends. Germline loops: CDR1 SGHDT, CDR2 YYEEEE. In DNA form, the CDR3 reads TGTGCCAGCAGCTTGGAGGAGGCCGAGCAGTACTTC. Translation: CASSLEEAEQYF.

The chain joins TRBV5-6 to TRBJ1-4; no reliable D call. Germline V gene sequence: CDR1 SGHDT, CDR2 YYEEEE. V gave up 0 bases and J gave up 8 bases, with 11 bases separating them. The CDR3 extends over 14 amino acids. This chain's CDR3 is CASSLGVGSEKLFF. CDR3 DNA: TGTGCCAGCAGCTTGGGGGTGGGGAGCGAAAAACTGTTTTTT.

V usage is TRBV7-6 and J usage is TRBJ2-2, with 11 bases matching TRBD1. Germline V gene data show CDR1 as SGHVS and CDR2 as FNYEAQ. This CDR3 spans 17 amino acids. V was pared by 5 bases and J by 5 bases, with 10 bases of the junction left unmatched. This CDR3 is CASSVHLRDRGTGELFF. Here the CDR3 DNA reads TGTGCCAGCAGCGTCCACCTCCGGGACAGGGGGACCGGGGAGCTGTTTTTT.